The source of this T cell receptor (beta chain) is a study of human T cells and chemical hapten exposure. This clonotype came up once. The germline V gene encodes CDR1 MNHNY and CDR2 SVGAGI (reference sequence). Between the trimmed V and J ends, which lost 6 bases and 7 bases, there was a span of 13 bases. This CDR3 region has 12 residues. Time point reported: patch test 3, about 24 weeks after DPC sensitization. The sample's treatment: therapeutic diphenylcyclopropenone sensitization with weekly scalp DPC. TCRdb recomputed calls from the RACE reads with MiXCR, one row per CDR3 protein. There are 150,000 to 200,000 distinct CDR3 sequences in the sample; about 25% occur only once, and roughly 2.3% lies in the top ten.

The starting material was whole blood, obtained in connection with sensitization to the hapten diphenylcyclopropenone (DPC). This chain uses TRBV6-6 with TRBJ2-7; perhaps TRBD1 as D (5 bases). The source of this sequence is a woman aged 40 to 50 with alopecia areata. Some clones in this sample may be carry-over from other donors' samples. CDR3 protein: CASRTFAGEQYF. The CDR3 region has the DNA TGTGCCAGCAGGACCTTCGCAGGGGAGCAGTACTTC.